This T cell receptor beta chain comes out of a study of naive and memory T cell subsets. In this sample, this clonotype turned up a few times. Its matching antigen is unknown. Study observations and caveats: Over 95% of naive TCR sequences appeared only once after error correction, unlike memory subsets. Naive and memory subsets had different power law exponents for TCR abundance.

The beta constant-region primer was an equimolar mix of two oligonucleotides covering TRBC1 and TRBC2. Ligated cDNA was amplified by four rounds of PCR with nested alpha and beta constant-region primers and SP2. An oligonucleotide with the SP2 primer and a 12-nucleotide UMI was ligated to the cDNA 3' end. TCRdb recomputed calls from the UMI-ligation and nested PCR reads with MiXCR, one row per CDR3 protein. Of 95,000 to 150,000 distinct CDR3 sequences in the sample, around a third were seen once. This clonotype originated in a human donor in good health. Material: central memory CD4+ T cells from blood.

CDR3 residues: CASRPRGRGLDTIYF. CDR3 DNA: TGTGCCAGCAGGCCCCGGGGCAGGGGGCTTGACACCATATATTTT. The rearrangement joins TRBV28 to TRBJ1-3, with 8 nucleotides matching TRBD1. Germline CDR1 is MDHEN and CDR2 is SYDVKM. The CDR3 runs to 15 residues. Unmatched junction bases numbered 12, after V lost 6 bases and J lost 8 bases.